The 9 T cell receptor beta chains given below trace back to one sample, sequenced in a study of cytomegalovirus exposure and HLA in healthy donors. The primer mix had 60 Vbeta and 13 Jbeta primers. The data were produced by immunoSEQ multiplex PCR, yet TCRdb's version contains in-frame clones alone and is incomplete. This table has approximately 110,000 clones, roughly 70% appearing once. The specimen was PBMCs. Receptors were obtained from a man aged 35 to 55 in good health and CMV-seropositive.

This clone was recorded a few times. The genes are TRBV7-9 and TRBJ1-2, with D possibly TRBD1 on 5 matching bases. The germline gives CDR1 SEHNR, CDR2 FQNEAQ (reference sequence). CDR3 length equals 15 residues. Deletions cut 1 base from V and 2 bases from J, with 11 bases between. The CDR3 loop reads CASSLGGSTNYGYTF. The DNA for the CDR3 is TGTGCCAGCAGCTTAGGGGGCAGCACAAACTATGGCTACACCTTC.

V usage is TRBV30 and J usage is TRBJ2-3, with D uncertain. Trimming left V 0 bases short and J 0 bases short, with 7 bases between. The CDR3 runs to 14 residues. The germline CDR1 and CDR2 sequences are GTSNPN and SVGIG (reference sequence). The CDR3 is CAWSVAVSTDTQYF. CDR3 nucleotide sequence: TGTGCCTGGAGTGTGGCGGTTAGCACAGATACGCAGTATTTT.

The chain combines TRBV7-9 with TRBJ2-3; 7 bases are a match to TRBD2. Per the germline V gene, CDR1 is SEHNR and CDR2 is FQNEAQ (reference sequence). The CDR3 consists of 14 residues. Trimming removed 7 bases from V and 0 bases from J; junction bases left unmatched: 4. The CDR3 DNA sequence: TGTGCCAGCAACGGGGAGGGTAGCACAGATACGCAGTATTTT. It encodes CASNGEGSTDTQYF.

This clone was observed once. The chain employs TRBV27 and TRBJ2-7, with TRBD1 identical over 7 bases. The CDR3 has 13 residues. Trimming at V came to 6 bases and at J to 2 bases, leaving 4 bases not matched to a gene. The V gene's germline CDR1 is MNHEY and CDR2 SMNVEV (reference sequence). CDR3 protein: CASSRTGAYEQYV. Here the CDR3 DNA reads TGTGCCAGCAGCAGGACAGGCGCCTACGAGCAGTACGTC.

This clone was observed a handful of times. The chain joins TRBV7-3 to TRBJ2-5; 7 bases align to TRBD1. Germline V gives CDR1 SGHTA, CDR2 FQGTGA. The CDR3 loop spans 15 amino acids. The trim removed 0 bases at V and 0 bases at J, leaving 1 base unmatched. The DNA for the CDR3 is TGTGCCAGCAGCTTAACGGGACAGTACCAAGAGACCCAGTACTTC. Its translation is CASSLTGQYQETQYF. The variable domain in full, with the rest retrieved from reference TRBV7-3 and TRBJ2-5, is GAGVSQTPSNKVTEKGKYVELRCDPISGHTALYWYRQSLGQGPEFLIYFQGTGAADDSGLPNDRFFAVRPEGSVSTLKIQRTERGDSAVYLCASSLTGQYQETQYFGPGTRLLVL.

This clone was found a few times. This chain connects TRBV19 to TRBJ1-4; tentatively, D is TRBD1 (5 bases). The germline gives CDR1 LNHDA, CDR2 SQIVND (reference sequence). V was clipped by 4 bases and J by 5 bases, with 8 bases between them. The CDR3 covers 13 residues. The CDR3 is CASSNGGNEKLFF. CDR3 sequence (DNA): TGTGCCAGTAGTAATGGGGGGAATGAAAAACTGTTTTTT.

The chain combines TRBV28 with TRBJ2-5, with D maybe TRBD1 (6 bases). The CDR3 covers 13 residues. With 3 bases removed from V and 5 bases from J, the gap between germline ends came to 10 bases. From germline, CDR1 is MDHEN and CDR2 SYDVKM. The CDR3 bases are TGTGCCAGCAGTTTGCCTCAGGGGGAGACCCAGTACTTC. Protein product: CASSLPQGETQYF.

V gene TRBV1 combines with J gene TRBJ2-2; TRBD2, as called in the table, went unchecked against the DNA. TRBV1 is a pseudogene segment. The CDR3 is 18 residues long. CDR3 amino acids: CTSSRYPLAGGWTGELFF. Here the CDR3 DNA reads TGCACCAGCAGCCGTTACCCACTAGCGGGAGGTTGGACCGGGGAGCTGTTTTTT.

V is TRBV5-1 and J is TRBJ2-5, with D uncertain. The germline V gene encodes CDR1 SGHRS and CDR2 YFSETQ. The CDR3 has 13 amino acids. V lost 1 base and J lost 0, with 4 bases in between. CDR3 amino acids: CASSLPYQETQYF. The CDR3, as DNA: TGCGCCAGCAGCTTGCCGTACCAAGAGACCCAGTACTTC.